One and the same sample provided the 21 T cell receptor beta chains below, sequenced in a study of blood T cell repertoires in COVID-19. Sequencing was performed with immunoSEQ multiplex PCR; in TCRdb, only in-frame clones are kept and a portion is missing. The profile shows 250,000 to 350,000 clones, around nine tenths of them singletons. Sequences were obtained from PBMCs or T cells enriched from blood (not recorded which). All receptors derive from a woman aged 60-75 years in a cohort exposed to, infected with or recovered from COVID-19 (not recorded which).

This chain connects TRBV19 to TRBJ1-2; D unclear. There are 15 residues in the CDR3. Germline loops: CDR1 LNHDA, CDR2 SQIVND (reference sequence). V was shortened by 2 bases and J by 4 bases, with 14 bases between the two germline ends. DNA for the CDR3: TGTGCCAGTAGTATATTTCTCGGAGGTGGCTATGGCTACACCTTC. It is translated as CASSIFLGGGYGYTF.

The CDR3 region has the DNA TGTGCCAGTAGTATAATCGGGACAGGGGTCAATCAGCCCCAGCATTTT. Its protein is CASSIIGTGVNQPQHF. The rearrangement joins TRBV19 to TRBJ1-5, with 10 bases lining up with TRBD1. CDR1 LNHDA and CDR2 SQIVND come from the germline V gene (reference sequence). This CDR3 comprises 16 residues. Trimming at V came to 2 bases and at J to 3 bases, leaving 4 bases not matched to a gene.

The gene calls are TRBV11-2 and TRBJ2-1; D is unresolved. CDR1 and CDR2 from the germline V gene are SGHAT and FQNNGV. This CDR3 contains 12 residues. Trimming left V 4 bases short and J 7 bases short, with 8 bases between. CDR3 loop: CASSSLENEQFF. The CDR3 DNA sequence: TGTGCCAGCAGCTCTCTAGAAAATGAGCAGTTCTTC.

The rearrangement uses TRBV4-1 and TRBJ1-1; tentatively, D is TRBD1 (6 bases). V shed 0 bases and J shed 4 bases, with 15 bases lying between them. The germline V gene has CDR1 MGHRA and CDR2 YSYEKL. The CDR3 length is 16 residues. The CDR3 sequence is CASSQEGGGAVTEAFF. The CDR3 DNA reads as TGCGCCAGCAGCCAAGAAGGAGGGGGGGCCGTCACTGAAGCTTTCTTT.

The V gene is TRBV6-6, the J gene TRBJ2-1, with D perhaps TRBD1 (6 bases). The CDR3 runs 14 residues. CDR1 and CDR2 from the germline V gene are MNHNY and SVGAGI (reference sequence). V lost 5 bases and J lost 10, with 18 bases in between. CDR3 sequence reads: CASSKTRGGEEQFF. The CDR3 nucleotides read TGTGCCAGCAGTAAAACTAGAGGGGGAGAGGAGCAGTTCTTC.

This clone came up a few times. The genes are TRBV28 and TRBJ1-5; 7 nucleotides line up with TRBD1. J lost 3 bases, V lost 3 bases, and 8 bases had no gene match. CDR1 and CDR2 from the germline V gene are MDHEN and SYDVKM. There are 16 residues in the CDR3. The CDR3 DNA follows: TGTGCCAGCAGTTTCCAGGACAGGCTACTCAATCAGCCCCAGCATTTT. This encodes CASSFQDRLLNQPQHF.

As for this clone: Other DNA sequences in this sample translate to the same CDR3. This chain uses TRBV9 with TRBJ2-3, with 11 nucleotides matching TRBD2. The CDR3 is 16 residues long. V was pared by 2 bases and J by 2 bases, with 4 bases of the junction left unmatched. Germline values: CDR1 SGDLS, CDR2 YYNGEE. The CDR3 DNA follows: TGTGCCAGCAGCGTTACTAGCGGGAGAACCACAGATACGCAGTATTTT. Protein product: CASSVTSGRTTDTQYF.

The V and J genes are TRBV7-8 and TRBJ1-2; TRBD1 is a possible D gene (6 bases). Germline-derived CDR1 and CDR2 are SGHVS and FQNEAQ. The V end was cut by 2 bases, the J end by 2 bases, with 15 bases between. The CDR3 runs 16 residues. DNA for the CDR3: TGTGCCAGCAGCTTAACCCCTGGGACACTCAACTATGGCTACACCTTC. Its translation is CASSLTPGTLNYGYTF. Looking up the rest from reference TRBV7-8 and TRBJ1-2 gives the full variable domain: GAGVSQSPRYKVAKRGQDVALRCDPISGHVSLFWYQQALGQGPEFLTYFQNEAQLDKSGLPSDRFFAERPEGSVSTLKIQRTQQEDSAVYLCASSLTPGTLNYGYTFGSGTRLTVV.

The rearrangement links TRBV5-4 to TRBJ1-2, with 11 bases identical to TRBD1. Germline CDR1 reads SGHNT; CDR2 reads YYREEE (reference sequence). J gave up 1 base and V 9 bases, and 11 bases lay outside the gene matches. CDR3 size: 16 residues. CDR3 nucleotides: TGTGCCACTAATATCGGACAGGGGGCTTATAACTATGGCTACACCTTC. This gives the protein CATNIGQGAYNYGYTF.

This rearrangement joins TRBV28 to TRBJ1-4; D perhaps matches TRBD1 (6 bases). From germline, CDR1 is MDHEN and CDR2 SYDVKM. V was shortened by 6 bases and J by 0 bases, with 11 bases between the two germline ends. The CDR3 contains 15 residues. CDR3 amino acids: CASSRRTATNEKLFF. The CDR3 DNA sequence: TGTGCCAGCAGCCGAAGGACAGCAACTAATGAAAAACTGTTTTTT.

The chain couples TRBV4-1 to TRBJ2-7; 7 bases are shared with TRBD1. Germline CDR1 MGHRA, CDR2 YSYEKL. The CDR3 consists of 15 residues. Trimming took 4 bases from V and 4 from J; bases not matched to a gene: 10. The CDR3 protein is CASSPWDRGRYEQYF. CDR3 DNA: TGCGCCAGCAGCCCCTGGGACAGAGGGCGGTACGAGCAGTACTTC.

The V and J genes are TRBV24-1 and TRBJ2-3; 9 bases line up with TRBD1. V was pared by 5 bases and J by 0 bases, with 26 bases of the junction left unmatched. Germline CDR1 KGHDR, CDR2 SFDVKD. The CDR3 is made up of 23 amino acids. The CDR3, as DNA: TGTGCCACCAGTGTTCTCCGGGACAGGGCTCTCTTCGCACCACGATCTAGCACAGATACGCAGTATTTT. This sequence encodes CATSVLRDRALFAPRSSTDTQYF.

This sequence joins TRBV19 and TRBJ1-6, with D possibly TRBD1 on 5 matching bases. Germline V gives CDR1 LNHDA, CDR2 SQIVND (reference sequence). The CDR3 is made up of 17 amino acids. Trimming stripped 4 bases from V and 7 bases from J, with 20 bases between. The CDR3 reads CASSTARTQLENSPLHF. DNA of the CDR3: TGTGCCAGTAGTACAGCGAGGACACAACTTGAGAATTCACCCCTCCACTTT.

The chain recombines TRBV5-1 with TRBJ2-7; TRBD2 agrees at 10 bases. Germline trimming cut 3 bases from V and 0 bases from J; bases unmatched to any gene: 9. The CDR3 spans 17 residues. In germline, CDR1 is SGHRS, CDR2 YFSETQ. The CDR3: CASSSRTAGGSSYEQYF. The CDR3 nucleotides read TGCGCCAGCAGCTCAAGGACAGCGGGAGGGAGCTCCTACGAGCAGTACTTC.

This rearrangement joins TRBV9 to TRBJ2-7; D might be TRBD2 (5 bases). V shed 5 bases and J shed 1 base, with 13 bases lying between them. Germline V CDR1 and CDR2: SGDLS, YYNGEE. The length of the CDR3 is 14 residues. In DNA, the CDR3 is TGTGCCAGCAGTGGACCCGGGATTTCCTACGAGCAGTACTTC. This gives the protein CASSGPGISYEQYF.

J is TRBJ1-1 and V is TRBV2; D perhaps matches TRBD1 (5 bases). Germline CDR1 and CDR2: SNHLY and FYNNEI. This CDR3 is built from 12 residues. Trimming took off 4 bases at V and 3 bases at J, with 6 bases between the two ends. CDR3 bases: TGTGCCAGCAGTGGACAGTACACTGAAGCTTTCTTT. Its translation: CASSGQYTEAFF.

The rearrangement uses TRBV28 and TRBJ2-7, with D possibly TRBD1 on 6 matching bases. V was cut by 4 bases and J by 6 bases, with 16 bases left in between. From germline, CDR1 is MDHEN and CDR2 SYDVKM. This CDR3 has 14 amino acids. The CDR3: CASSSTGLGIEQYF. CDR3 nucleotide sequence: TGTGCCAGCAGTTCTACAGGGTTGGGGATCGAGCAGTACTTC.

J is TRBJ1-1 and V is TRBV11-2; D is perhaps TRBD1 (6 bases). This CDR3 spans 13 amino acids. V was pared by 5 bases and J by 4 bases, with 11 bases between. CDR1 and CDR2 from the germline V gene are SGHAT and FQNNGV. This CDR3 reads CASSAGVFTEAFF. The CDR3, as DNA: TGTGCCAGCAGCGCAGGGGTCTTCACTGAAGCTTTCTTT.

CDR3 nucleotides: TGTGCCAGCAGCTTTAGCGGGAGCGGGGAGACCCAGTACTTC. Amino acid sequence: CASSFSGSGETQYF. This chain connects TRBV7-3 to TRBJ2-5; 9 bases are a match to TRBD2. Germline trimming cut 3 bases from V and 5 bases from J; bases unmatched to any gene: 4. In germline, CDR1 is SGHTA, CDR2 FQGTGA. This CDR3 comprises 14 residues.

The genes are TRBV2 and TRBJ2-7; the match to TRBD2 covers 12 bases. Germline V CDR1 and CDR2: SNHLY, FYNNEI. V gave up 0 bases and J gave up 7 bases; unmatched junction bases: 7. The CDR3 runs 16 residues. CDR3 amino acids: CASSEAHLAGGYEQYF. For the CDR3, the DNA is TGTGCCAGCAGTGAAGCGCACCTAGCGGGAGGGTATGAGCAGTACTTC.

The CDR3 DNA reads as TGTGCCTGGGACCGGAGTAATTCACCCCTCCACTTT. As protein: CAWDRSNSPLHF. V gene TRBV30 combines with J gene TRBJ1-6; D call uncertain. Germline CDR1 GTSNPN, CDR2 SVGIG (reference sequence). Trimming removed 5 bases at V and 6 bases at J, with 8 bases between. The CDR3 sequence is 12 residues long.